This is a list of T cell receptor beta chains from one sample in a study of blood T cells in healthy people across ages. TCRdb passed the 5' RACE reads through MiXCR, listing each CDR3 protein once. The profile shows hundreds of thousands of distinct CDR3 sequences, roughly 50% of them singletons. Sequenced input: blood. These receptors originate from a man aged 80 or over in good health. Both conserved end residues are part of each CDR3. D genes are given only for firm matches. Rows give clone size only sometimes, using once, few, many, or a class for an expanded clone.

v_call	clone_size	d_call	j_call	cdr3_nt	cdr3_aa
TRBV7-9	.	.	TRBJ2-1	TGTGCCAGCAGCGTCCCCGGCCACTCCTACAATGAGCAGTTCTTC	CASSVPGHSYNEQFF
TRBV3-1	.	TRBD1	TRBJ2-7	TGTGCCAGCAGCCAAGAAGTCGCGAGGGGACAGAGAGGCGAGCAGTACTTC	CASSQEVARGQRGEQYF
TRBV20-1	.	.	TRBJ2-4	TGCAGTGCTAGAGGGGGTGAGGGAAAAAACAGTCAGTACTTC	CSARGGEGKNSQYF
TRBV29-1	few	TRBD2	TRBJ2-3	TGCAGCGTTGATGGGGGGGTTCCAGATACGCAGTATTTT	CSVDGGVPDTQYF
TRBV5-1	few	TRBD1	TRBJ1-5	TGCGCCAGCAGCTTAGGGACAGGGAATAGCAATCAGCCCCAGCATTTT	CASSLGTGNSNQPQHF
TRBV7-9	.	.	TRBJ1-2	TGTGCCAGCAGCTCTATCACATACTATGGCTACACCTTC	CASSSITYYGYTF
TRBV12-3/TRBV12-4	few	TRBD1	TRBJ2-7	TGTGCCAGCACTCACAGGGGGCGAGGAGAGCAGTACTTC	CASTHRGRGEQYF
TRBV10-3	.	TRBD1	TRBJ1-1	TGTGCCATCAGGCGGGGGGACAGAGACACTGAAGCTTTCTTT	CAIRRGDRDTEAFF
TRBV29-1	.	TRBD1	TRBJ2-7	TGCAGCGGTACAGGGGGCAACTACGAGCAGTACTTC	CSGTGGNYEQYF
TRBV11-1	.	.	TRBJ1-1	TGTGCCAGCAAGCAGGGGCTTTCGAACACTGAAGCTTTCTTT	CASKQGLSNTEAFF
TRBV6-5	.	TRBD1	TRBJ2-7	TGTGCCACCAGGACAGGGGTTTACGAGCAGTACTTC	CATRTGVYEQYF
TRBV15	few	.	TRBJ2-7	TGTGCCACCAGCAGAAACGTAGCGAGACTACGCGAGCAGTACTTC	CATSRNVARLREQYF